This is a list of T cell receptor beta chains from one sample in a study of OX40 agonist ivuxolimab in advanced cancers. The assay was immunoSEQ multiplex PCR, and TCRdb's table has in-frame clones only and misses some. The data show tens of thousands of clones, about 80% seen once. The starting material was CD4+ or CD8+ T cells sorted from blood, obtained in a trial of the OX40 agonist ivuxolimab. The origin of the receptors is an adult with an advanced solid tumor such as melanoma, head and neck, liver or kidney cancer. CDR3s include the opening cysteine and the closing phenylalanine or tryptophan. Fields, in order: V gene, J gene, clone size, D gene, CDR3 DNA, CDR3 protein. D genes are given only for firm matches. The size entry is marked missing in some rows and otherwise reads once, few, many or a size class.

TRBV9	TRBJ2-7	.	.	TGTGCCAGCAGCGTCGGGGGTGGCGGTTACGAGCAGTACTTC	CASSVGGGGYEQYF
TRBV5-8	TRBJ2-2	.	.	TGTGCCAGCAGTTCCGGGCTAGCCTACACCGGGGAGCTGTTTTTT	CASSSGLAYTGELFF
TRBV30	TRBJ2-2	.	TRBD1	TGTGCCTGGAGTTCTCTCCCAGGACAGGGGGAATACACCGGGGAGCTGTTTTTT	CAWSSLPGQGEYTGELFF
TRBV6-5	TRBJ2-2	.	.	TGTGCCAGCAGTTACCTGGAAGGGGGGGAGCTGTTTTTT	CASSYLEGGELFF
TRBV13	TRBJ2-1	.	.	TGTGCCAGCAGCTTAGGCCTGGGCTCCTACAATGAGCAGTTCTTC	CASSLGLGSYNEQFF
TRBV7-9	TRBJ2-1	.	TRBD2	TGTGCCAGCAGCCCGACTAGCGGGGATAATGAGCAGTTCTTC	CASSPTSGDNEQFF
TRBV9	TRBJ2-7	.	TRBD1	TGTGCCAGCAGCGTCGGGACAGGGGCTTACGAGCAGTACTTC	CASSVGTGAYEQYF
TRBV6-5	TRBJ2-7	once	TRBD1	TGTGCCAGCAGTTTCCCGGACAGGCCGTACGAGCAGTACTTC	CASSFPDRPYEQYF
TRBV6-5	TRBJ1-1	.	TRBD1	TGTGCCAGCAGTCCCCGGACAGGTTGGTACACTGAAGCTTTCTTT	CASSPRTGWYTEAFF
TRBV2	TRBJ2-7	.	TRBD1	TGTGCCAGCAGGGGGACAGCTACCTACGAGCAGTACTTC	CASRGTATYEQYF
TRBV6-1	TRBJ2-1	.	.	TGTGCCAGCAGCCTTGACAGGAGCTCCTACAATGAGCAGTTCTTC	CASSLDRSSYNEQFF
TRBV7-9	TRBJ2-1	.	TRBD1	TGTGCCAGCAGCCCGAAGACAGGGCGGGCCTACAATGAGCAGTTCTTC	CASSPKTGRAYNEQFF
TRBV9	TRBJ2-1	.	TRBD2	TGTGCCAGCACGGGACTAGCGGGGGACAATGAGCAGTTCTTC	CASTGLAGDNEQFF
TRBV5-1	TRBJ2-5	.	.	TGCGCCAGCAGCTGGGGAGAGACCCAGTACTTC	CASSWGETQYF
TRBV28	TRBJ2-5	once	.	TGTGCCAGCAGTTCTCCGGAGACCCAGTACTTC	CASSSPETQYF
TRBV27	TRBJ2-7	.	TRBD1	TGTGCCAGCGTGCACCACAAGGGGGCGCACCGCTCCTACGAGCAGTACTTC	CASVHHKGAHRSYEQYF
TRBV2	TRBJ1-3	.	TRBD1	TGTGCCAGACGGGGACAGAATGGAAACACCATATATTTT	CARRGQNGNTIYF
TRBV7-2	TRBJ2-1	few	.	TGTGCCAGCAGCTTCACTGTAAATGAGCAGTTCTTC	CASSFTVNEQFF
TRBV28	TRBJ1-4	.	.	TGTGCCAGCAGTTTGTCCCCCGGGACCGGCGAAAAACTGTTTTTT	CASSLSPGTGEKLFF
TRBV6-6	TRBJ1-1	.	.	TGTGCCAGCAGTTACTCGGGTGCTGCTGAAGCTTTCTTT	CASSYSGAAEAFF
TRBV7-9	TRBJ2-5	.	.	TGTGCCAGCAGTAGGCAAGAGACCCAGTACTTC	CASSRQETQYF
TRBV7-9	TRBJ2-1	.	.	TGTGCCAGCAGCTTAGTTGCGTCTTACAATGAGCAGTTCTTC	CASSLVASYNEQFF
TRBV11-2	TRBJ1-2	few	TRBD1	TGTGCCAGCAGCTTAGCCGGGACAGAGGTCTATGGCTACACCTTC	CASSLAGTEVYGYTF
TRBV5-6	TRBJ2-5	medium-sized	.	TGTGCCAGCAGCTTGTCGGCGGGGAGGAAGACCCAGTACTTC	CASSLSAGRKTQYF
TRBV19	TRBJ1-6	.	TRBD1	TGTGCCAGTAGTATCGGACAGGGAGATTCACCCCTCCACTTT	CASSIGQGDSPLHF
TRBV5-6	TRBJ2-7	.	.	TGTGCCAGCAGCAGTGGGACATCAGCCTACGAGCAGTACTTC	CASSSGTSAYEQYF
TRBV4-1	TRBJ2-1	.	.	TGCGCCAGCAGCGCCGGGGAGCAAGGGAATGAGCAGTTCTTC	CASSAGEQGNEQFF
TRBV28	TRBJ2-5	.	.	TGTGCCAGCAGCTTAGGCCGGGGCGCCGACCAAGAGACCCAGTACTTC	CASSLGRGADQETQYF
TRBV27	TRBJ2-7	.	TRBD2	TGTGCCAGCAGTTTGTATAGCGGGGTCAGCTCCTACGAGCAGTACTTC	CASSLYSGVSSYEQYF
TRBV14	TRBJ1-2	.	.	TGTGCCAGCAGCTCAGAGTACAGAGAGCCCTATGGCTACACCTTC	CASSSEYREPYGYTF
TRBV28	TRBJ1-5	.	.	TGTGCCAGCTCCCCCACCTCCCTGGTTAGCGGCAATCAGCCCCAGCATTTT	CASSPTSLVSGNQPQHF
TRBV7-3	TRBJ2-4	.	.	TGCCGGGGTAACTTAAAAAACATTCAGTACTTC	CRGNLKNIQYF
TRBV9	TRBJ1-5	.	.	TGTGCCAGCAGCGTAGGGGGCTATAGCAATCAGCCCCAGCATTTT	CASSVGGYSNQPQHF
TRBV4-3	TRBJ2-1	.	TRBD1	TGCGCCAGCAGCCAAGGAGGGACAGGGGGCTACAATGAGCAGTTCTTC	CASSQGGTGGYNEQFF
TRBV4-1	TRBJ1-2	.	TRBD1	TGCGCCAGCAGCCGAACACCGACAGGGGGTTCCTATGGCTACACCTTC	CASSRTPTGGSYGYTF
TRBV9	TRBJ2-5	.	TRBD1	TGTGCCAGCAGCGTAGCGGGAGGACCCGGGACAGGGAAAGAGACCCAGTACTTC	CASSVAGGPGTGKETQYF
TRBV19	TRBJ2-1	.	.	TGTGCCAGTAGTATCCTGCCCGGGGCTTACAATGAGCAGTTCTTC	CASSILPGAYNEQFF
TRBV30	TRBJ2-7	.	.	TGTGCCTGGAGTGTCGACATTTCCTACGAGCAGTACTTC	CAWSVDISYEQYF
TRBV18	TRBJ1-2	.	.	TGTGCCAGCTCCCTTACGGAACCTCGAATAGGGGCCATCCGCTATGGCTACACCTTC	CASSLTEPRIGAIRYGYTF
TRBV4-3	TRBJ1-1	.	TRBD1	TGCGCCAGCAGCCCGGACAGGGATAACACTGAAGCTTTCTTT	CASSPDRDNTEAFF
TRBV6-1	TRBJ1-2	.	.	TGTGCCAGCAGTGAAGCCGGGCGGGTGGACGGCTACACCTTC	CASSEAGRVDGYTF
TRBV5-6	TRBJ2-7	.	TRBD2	TGTGCCAGCAGCTTGGGGCTAGCGGGATTGGGCTACGAGCAGTACTTC	CASSLGLAGLGYEQYF